These T cell receptor beta chains were read from a single sample in a study of blood T cell repertoires in COVID-19. Clones were read by immunoSEQ multiplex PCR, and TCRdb kept only the in-frame ones, dropping some. The table includes around 18,000 clones, 77% detected once. The sample taken for sequencing was peripheral blood. These receptors were taken from a man aged 70 or older with COVID-19, enrolled during active disease. The CDR3 runs from the conserved cysteine through the conserved F or W. The D gene is left open where the match is weak. Some rows have no size entry. The others give once, few or many, or a class for an expanded clone.

d_call clone_size j_call cdr3_length v_call cdr3_nt cdr3_aa
TRBD1 NA TRBJ2-7 12 TRBV12-3/TRBV12-4 TGTGCCACACGGACAGGGTTCAACGAGCAGTACTTC CATRTGFNEQYF
TRBD1 NA TRBJ1-4 20 TRBV3-1/TRBV3-2 TGTGCCAGCAGCCCTTACCAGGGACAGGGGAGATATGCAACTAATGAAAAACTGTTTTTT CASSPYQGQGRYATNEKLFF
TRBD2 NA TRBJ2-1 20 TRBV4-1 TGCGCCAGCAGCCAAGACCCAAGCGGGGGGGCCCGGCGTTCCTACAATGAGCAGTTCTTC CASSQDPSGGARRSYNEQFF
TRBD1 NA TRBJ2-7 14 TRBV11-2 TGTGCCAGCAGTGACGGGACAGCCCCCTACGAGCAGTACTTC CASSDGTAPYEQYF
TRBD1 NA TRBJ1-6 12 TRBV2 TGTGCCAGAACAGGGGGGGACTCACCCCTCCACTTT CARTGGDSPLHF
TRBD2 NA TRBJ2-5 14 TRBV5-1 TGCGCCAGCAGACCACTAGCGGGAGTGGAGACCCAGTACTTC CASRPLAGVETQYF
NA NA TRBJ2-2 15 TRBV4-1 TGCGCCAGCAGCCCCCGCTACAGGGATCCCGGGGAGCTGTTTTTT CASSPRYRDPGELFF
NA NA TRBJ1-2 12 TRBV28 TGTGCCAGCAGTACTCCTACGAAAGGCTACACCTTC CASSTPTKGYTF
TRBD1 few TRBJ1-1 14 TRBV12-5 TGTGCTAGTGGTTTCCGGGACAGGGCGGGTGAAGCTTTCTTT CASGFRDRAGEAFF
NA NA TRBJ1-6 16 TRBV5-1 TGCGCCAGCAGCTTGGGTGGCCAGGGGATTCGGTCACCCCTCCACTTT CASSLGGQGIRSPLHF
TRBD1 NA TRBJ1-2 18 TRBV28 TGTGCCAGCAGCTCAGCCGGGACAGGTGTCGCCCCTAACTATGGCTACACCTTC CASSSAGTGVAPNYGYTF
TRBD2 few TRBJ2-7 14 TRBV24-1 TGTGCCACCAGCCCGGGGGAGGGTTCCTACGAGCAGTACTTC CATSPGEGSYEQYF
NA NA TRBJ1-2 11 TRBV28 TGTGCCAGCCAATTACGAGATGGCTACACCTTC CASQLRDGYTF
TRBD2 NA TRBJ2-1 14 TRBV6-5 TGTGCCAGCACGCTAGCGGGAGCGAACAATGAGCAGTTCTTC CASTLAGANNEQFF
TRBD1 NA TRBJ1-6 13 TRBV30 TGTGCCTGGGGGACAGGGAGTAATTCACCCCTCCACTTT CAWGTGSNSPLHF
TRBD1 few TRBJ2-2 15 TRBV6-5 TGTGCCAGCAGTTACTCCAGGGGGTACACCGGGGAGCTGTTTTTT CASSYSRGYTGELFF
NA NA TRBJ2-7 12 TRBV5-5 TGTGCCAGCAGCGGTGGACGGGGCGAGCAGTACTTC CASSGGRGEQYF
NA NA TRBJ1-2 13 TRBV7-9 TGTGCCAGCAGCTCACCAGGGCGGGAAGGCTACACCTTC CASSSPGREGYTF
NA NA TRBJ2-1 14 TRBV21-1 TGTGCCAGCACTGGCGGGAGGGGCGGGAATGAGCAGTTCTTC CASTGGRGGNEQFF
TRBD1 NA TRBJ1-2 15 TRBV5-4 TGTGTCAGCAGCTTGGTTAGCAGGGGGGACTATGGCTACACCTTC CVSSLVSRGDYGYTF
TRBD1 NA TRBJ1-6 14 TRBV6-4 TGTGCCAGCAACCACGACAGGGCGCATTCACCCCTCCACTTT CASNHDRAHSPLHF
NA NA TRBJ2-5 16 TRBV18 TGTGCCAGCTCACCTCCCCCACAGGGTCTTTTGGAGACCCAGTACTTC CASSPPPQGLLETQYF
NA NA TRBJ1-2 15 TRBV24-1 TGTGCCACCAGTGATGAAGGAACGGGGAACTATGGCTACACCTTC CATSDEGTGNYGYTF
TRBD2 once TRBJ2-7 15 TRBV2 TGTGCCAGCAATCCGAGCAGCGGGAGCTCCTACGAGCAGTACTTC CASNPSSGSSYEQYF
NA NA TRBJ1-5 11 TRBV12-3/TRBV12-4 TGTGCCAGCACCCAGGGTGGGCCCCAGCATTTT CASTQGGPQHF
NA NA TRBJ1-1 13 TRBV29-1 TGCAGCGTTGAAGGCCGGGAGCGCCAGAGAGCTTTCTTT CSVEGRERQRAFF
NA NA TRBJ2-7 14 TRBV27 TGTGCCAGCAGTCCTAAGCCAGGGTCCTACGAGCAGTACTTC CASSPKPGSYEQYF
NA NA TRBJ2-5 15 TRBV7-8 TGTGCCAGCAGCTTAAGGGGGATGATCTTAGAGACCCAGTACTTC CASSLRGMILETQYF
NA NA TRBJ1-2 15 TRBV7-9 TGTGCCAGCAGCCCCGATTGGGACACGAACTATGGCTACACCTTC CASSPDWDTNYGYTF
NA NA TRBJ2-7 13 TRBV9 TGTGCCAGCAGCATGGCAGGGGTGGGGGAGCAGTACTTC CASSMAGVGEQYF
TRBD1 NA TRBJ1-5 16 TRBV28 TGTGCCAGCAGTTCACGCCGGACAGGGTTCGATCAGCCCCAGCATTTT CASSSRRTGFDQPQHF
NA NA TRBJ1-6 15 TRBV6-5 TGTGCCAGCAGTTACGGGGGCCGGTATAATTCACCCCTCCACTTT CASSYGGRYNSPLHF
NA NA TRBJ2-3 15 TRBV24-1 TGTGCCACCAGTGATTTACCCGATGCGACAGATACGCAGTATTTT CATSDLPDATDTQYF
NA NA TRBJ2-1 15 TRBV5-1 TGCGCCAGCAGCCCCCAGCGGAGCTCCTACAATGAGCAGTTCTTC CASSPQRSSYNEQFF
TRBD1 few TRBJ2-1 13 TRBV18 TGTGCCAGCTCACCGGACAGGGCTCAGAATTTAGTCTTC CASSPDRAQNLVF
NA NA TRBJ1-6 15 TRBV19 TGTGCCAGTAGCCCACGGAGGGACTATAATTCACCCCTCCACTTT CASSPRRDYNSPLHF
TRBD1 NA TRBJ2-5 13 TRBV27 TGTGCCAGCAGGAGGACAGGGGGGGAGACCCAGTACTTC CASRRTGGETQYF
NA NA TRBJ2-7 18 TRBV30 TGTGCCTGGAGTTTTACCGGGACTTTCACAAGGAGCTCCTACGAGCAGTACTTC CAWSFTGTFTRSSYEQYF
NA NA TRBJ1-1 16 TRBV10-3 TGTGCCATCAGTGACAGGGCCAGACCCCTAACAACTGAAGCTTTCTTT CAISDRARPLTTEAFF
NA NA TRBJ1-2 13 TRBV30 TGTGCCTGGAGTCCCCGCGGCAAATATGGCTACACCTTC CAWSPRGKYGYTF
TRBD2 NA TRBJ2-1 15 TRBV2 TGTGCCAGCAAGTGGGACGGTAGCGGGCAGGATGAGCAGTTCTTC CASKWDGSGQDEQFF
NA NA TRBJ1-2 13 TRBV5-1 TGCGCCAGCAGCCCCCCGGGAGGTGAAGACTACACCTTC CASSPPGGEDYTF
TRBD1 NA TRBJ1-4 18 TRBV5-1 TGCGCCAGCAGCGAGGGACAGGGGGCCCTGGGAACTAATGAAAAACTGTTTTTT CASSEGQGALGTNEKLFF
NA few TRBJ1-5 14 TRBV6-6 TGTGCCAGCAGTTACCCAGAGGACAATCAGCCCCAGCATTTT CASSYPEDNQPQHF
NA NA TRBJ2-5 12 TRBV29-1 TGCAGCGTTAACAGGTTGGGCGAGACCCAGTACTTC CSVNRLGETQYF
NA NA TRBJ1-2 15 TRBV4-1 TGCGCCAGCAACCAAATCATCACAGATAACTATGGCTACACCTTC CASNQIITDNYGYTF
NA NA TRBJ1-1 14 TRBV6-5 TGTGCCAGCAGGAGAGCTACGTTGAACACTGAAGCTTTCTTT CASRRATLNTEAFF
NA NA TRBJ1-1 15 TRBV25-1 TGTGCCAGCAGTGATCCTAGGATGGGGGGGACTGAAGCTTTCTTT CASSDPRMGGTEAFF
TRBD1 NA TRBJ2-1 15 TRBV28 TGTGCCAGCAGCTCCCCCGGCAGGGGGCGCGGTGAGCAGTTCTTC CASSSPGRGRGEQFF
TRBD1 NA TRBJ2-7 15 TRBV5-1 TGCGCCAGCAGCGGAGGGCGGACAGGGGGGGACGAGCAGTACTTC CASSGGRTGGDEQYF
TRBD1 NA TRBJ2-1 14 TRBV4-1 TGCGCCAGCAGCCAAGGGACAGGGTATCGACTTCAGTTCTTC CASSQGTGYRLQFF
TRBD1 NA TRBJ2-1 14 TRBV27 TGTGCCAGCAGTTTATCGACAGGGGAGCTTGAGCAGTTCTTC CASSLSTGELEQFF